This T cell receptor (beta chain) is from a study of blood T cell repertoires in COVID-19. As for the study in general: PBMCs, B-cell-depleted T cells, or T cells provided the cDNA or gDNA that made up the material.

Generated by immunoSEQ multiplex PCR, the TCRdb table keeps only in-frame clones and is missing some. The sample yields more than 40,000 clones, over 85% seen once. Germline trimming cut 1 base from V and 2 bases from J; bases unmatched to any gene: 5. The CDR3 loop spans 15 amino acids. Germline V gives CDR1 SEHNR, CDR2 FQNEAQ (reference sequence). V gene TRBV7-9 combines with J gene TRBJ2-7; 7 bases match TRBD1. Sample: peripheral blood. The sequence derives from a man older than 75 with acute or convalescent COVID-19. The CDR3 region is CASSLGRQGAYEQYF. The CDR3 nucleotides are TGTGCCAGCAGCTTAGGTCGGCAGGGGGCCTACGAGCAGTACTTC.